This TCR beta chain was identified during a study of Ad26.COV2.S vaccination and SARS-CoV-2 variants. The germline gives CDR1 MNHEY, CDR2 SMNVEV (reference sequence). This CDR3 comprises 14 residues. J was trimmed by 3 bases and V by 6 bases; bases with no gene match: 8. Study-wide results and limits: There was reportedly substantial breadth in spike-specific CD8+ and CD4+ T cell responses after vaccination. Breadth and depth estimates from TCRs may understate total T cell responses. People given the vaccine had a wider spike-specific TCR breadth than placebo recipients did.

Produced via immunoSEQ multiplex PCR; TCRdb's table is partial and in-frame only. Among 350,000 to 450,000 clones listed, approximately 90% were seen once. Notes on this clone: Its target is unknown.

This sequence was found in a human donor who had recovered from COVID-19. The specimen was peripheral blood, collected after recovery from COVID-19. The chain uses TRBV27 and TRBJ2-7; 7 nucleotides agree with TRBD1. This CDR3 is CASSPRTGNYEQYF. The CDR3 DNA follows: TGTGCCAGCAGCCCCCGGACAGGAAACTACGAGCAGTACTTC.